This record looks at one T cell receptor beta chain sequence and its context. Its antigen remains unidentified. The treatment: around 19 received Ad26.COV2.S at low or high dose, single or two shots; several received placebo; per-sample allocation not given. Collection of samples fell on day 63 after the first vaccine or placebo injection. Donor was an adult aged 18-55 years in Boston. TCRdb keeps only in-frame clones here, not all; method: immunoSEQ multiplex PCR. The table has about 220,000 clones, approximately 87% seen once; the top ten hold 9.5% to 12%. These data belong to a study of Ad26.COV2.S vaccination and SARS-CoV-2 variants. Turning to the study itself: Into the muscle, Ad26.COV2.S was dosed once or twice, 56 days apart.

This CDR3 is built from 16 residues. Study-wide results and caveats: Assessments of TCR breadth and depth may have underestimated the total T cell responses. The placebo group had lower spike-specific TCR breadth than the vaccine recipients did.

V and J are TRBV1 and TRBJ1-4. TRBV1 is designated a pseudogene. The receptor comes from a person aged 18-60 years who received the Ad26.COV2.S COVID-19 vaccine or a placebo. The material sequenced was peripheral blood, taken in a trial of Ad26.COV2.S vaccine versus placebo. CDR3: CTSSRGGRGMDEKLFF. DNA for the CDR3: TGCACCAGCAGCCGTGGTGGGCGGGGGATGGATGAAAAACTGTTTTTT.